This TCR beta chain appears in the sequencing data of a study of response to subunit inactivated influenza vaccine. This clonotype was recorded a few times. Its matching antigen is unknown. The CDR3 contains 15 residues. Germline CDR1 DFQATT, CDR2 SNEGSKA (reference sequence). V lost 3 bases and J lost 0; bases outside the gene matches: 7. Study observations and caveats: There was a suggestion from the authors that each seasonal influenza vaccination recruits few new T cells.

A single record per CDR3 protein comes from TCRdb applying MiXCR to the RT-PCR reads. The sample yields hundreds of thousands of distinct CDR3 sequences, about 18% seen once. Sequences were derived from PBMCs from blood, sampled 4 to 6 days after vaccination. This receptor was obtained from a man between 45 and 60 years old who received an inactivated influenza vaccine. The chain has TRBV20-1 and TRBJ2-5; 7 bases map to TRBD2. CDR3 sequence: CSARGTTLYQETQYF. The CDR3 coding sequence is TGCAGTGCTAGGGGGACTACCTTGTACCAAGAGACCCAGTACTTC.